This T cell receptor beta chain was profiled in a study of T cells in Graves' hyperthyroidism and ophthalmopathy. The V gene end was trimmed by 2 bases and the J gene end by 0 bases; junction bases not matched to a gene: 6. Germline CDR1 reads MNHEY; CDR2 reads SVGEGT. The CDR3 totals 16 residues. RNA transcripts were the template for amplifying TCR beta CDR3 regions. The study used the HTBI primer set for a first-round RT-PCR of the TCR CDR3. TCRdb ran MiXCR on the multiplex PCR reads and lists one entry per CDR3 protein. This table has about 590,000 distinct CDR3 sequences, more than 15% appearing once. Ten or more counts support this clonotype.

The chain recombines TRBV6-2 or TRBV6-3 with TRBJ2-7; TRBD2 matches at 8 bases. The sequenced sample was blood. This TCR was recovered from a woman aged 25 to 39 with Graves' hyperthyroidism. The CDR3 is CASSYIQLADSYEQYF. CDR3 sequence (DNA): TGTGCCAGCAGTTACATTCAACTAGCGGACTCCTACGAGCAGTACTTC.